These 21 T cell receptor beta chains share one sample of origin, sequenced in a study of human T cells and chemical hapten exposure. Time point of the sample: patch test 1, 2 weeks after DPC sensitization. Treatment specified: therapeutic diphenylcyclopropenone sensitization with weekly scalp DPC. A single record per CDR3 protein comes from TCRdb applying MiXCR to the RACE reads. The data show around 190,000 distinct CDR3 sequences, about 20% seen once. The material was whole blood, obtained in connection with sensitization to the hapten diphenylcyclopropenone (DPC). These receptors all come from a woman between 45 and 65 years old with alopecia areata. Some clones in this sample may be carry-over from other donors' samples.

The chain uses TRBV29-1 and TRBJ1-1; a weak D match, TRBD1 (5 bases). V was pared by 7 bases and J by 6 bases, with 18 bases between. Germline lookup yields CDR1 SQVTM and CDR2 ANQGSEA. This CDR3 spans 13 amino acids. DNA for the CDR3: TGCAGCGGGGAAGGGGAGGGAATCGCTGAAGCTTTCTTT. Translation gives CSGEGEGIAEAFF.

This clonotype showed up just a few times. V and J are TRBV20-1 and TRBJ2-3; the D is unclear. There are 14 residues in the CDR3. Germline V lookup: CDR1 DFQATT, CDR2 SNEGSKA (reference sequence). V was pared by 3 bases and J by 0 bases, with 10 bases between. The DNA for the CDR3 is TGCAGTGCTAGCCAAGTAACTAGCACAGATACGCAGTATTTT. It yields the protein CSASQVTSTDTQYF.

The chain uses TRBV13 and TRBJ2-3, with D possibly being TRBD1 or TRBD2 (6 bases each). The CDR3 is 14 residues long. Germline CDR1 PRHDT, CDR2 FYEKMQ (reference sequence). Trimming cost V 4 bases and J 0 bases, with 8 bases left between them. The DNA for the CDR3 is TGTGCCAGCAGCTGGGGGGCTAGCACAGATACGCAGTATTTT. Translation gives CASSWGASTDTQYF.

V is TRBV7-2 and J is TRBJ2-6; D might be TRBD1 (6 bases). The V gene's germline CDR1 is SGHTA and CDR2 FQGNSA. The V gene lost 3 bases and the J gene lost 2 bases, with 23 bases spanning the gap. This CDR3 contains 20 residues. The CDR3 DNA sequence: TGTGCCAGCAGCTTGGTGGCCCGGGCACAGGGCCGGGCTGGGGCCAACGTCCTGACTTTC. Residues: CASSLVARAQGRAGANVLTF.

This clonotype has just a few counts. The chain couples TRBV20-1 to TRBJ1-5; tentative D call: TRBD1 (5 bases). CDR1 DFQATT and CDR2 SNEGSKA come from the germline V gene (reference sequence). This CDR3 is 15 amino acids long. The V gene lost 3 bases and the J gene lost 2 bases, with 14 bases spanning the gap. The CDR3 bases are TGCAGTGCTAGTAGGGGATCTTACGGCAATCAGCCCCAGCATTTT. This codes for CSASRGSYGNQPQHF.

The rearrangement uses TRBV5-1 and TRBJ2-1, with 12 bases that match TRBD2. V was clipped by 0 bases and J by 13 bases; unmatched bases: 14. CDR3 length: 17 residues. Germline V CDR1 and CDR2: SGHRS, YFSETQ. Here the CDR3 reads CASSLGSDAGTSGYQFF. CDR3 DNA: TGCGCCAGCAGCTTGGGCTCCGATGCCGGGACTAGCGGGTATCAGTTCTTC. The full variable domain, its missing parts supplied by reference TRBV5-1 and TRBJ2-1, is KAGVTQTPRYLIKTRGQQVTLSCSPISGHRSVSWYQQTPGQGLQFLFEYFSETQRNKGNFPGRFSGRQFSNSRSEMNVSTLELGDSALYLCASSLGSDAGTSGYQFFGPGTRLTVL.

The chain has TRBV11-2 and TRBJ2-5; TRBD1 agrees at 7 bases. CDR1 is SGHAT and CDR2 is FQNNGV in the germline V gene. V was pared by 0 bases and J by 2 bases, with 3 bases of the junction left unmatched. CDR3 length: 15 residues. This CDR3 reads CASSLDGTEQETQYF. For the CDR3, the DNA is TGTGCCAGCAGCTTAGACGGGACAGAACAAGAGACCCAGTACTTC. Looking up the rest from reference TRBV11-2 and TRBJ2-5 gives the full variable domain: EAGVAQSPRYKIIEKRQSVAFWCNPISGHATLYWYQQILGQGPKLLIQFQNNGVVDDSQLPKDRFSAERLKGVDSTLKIQPAKLEDSAVYLCASSLDGTEQETQYFGPGTRLLVL.

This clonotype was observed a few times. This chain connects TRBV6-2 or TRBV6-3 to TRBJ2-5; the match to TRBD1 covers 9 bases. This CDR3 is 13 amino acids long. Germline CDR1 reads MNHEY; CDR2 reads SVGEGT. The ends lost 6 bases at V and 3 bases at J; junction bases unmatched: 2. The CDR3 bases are TGTGCCAGCAGATGGACAGGGGAAGAGACCCAGTACTTC. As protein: CASRWTGEETQYF.

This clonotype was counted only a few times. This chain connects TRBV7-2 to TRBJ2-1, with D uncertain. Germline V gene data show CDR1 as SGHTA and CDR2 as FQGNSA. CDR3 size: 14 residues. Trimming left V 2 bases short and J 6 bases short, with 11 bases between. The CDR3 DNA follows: TGTGCCAGCAGCTTAAGTTGGTCCGTCAATGAGCAGTTCTTC. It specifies CASSLSWSVNEQFF.

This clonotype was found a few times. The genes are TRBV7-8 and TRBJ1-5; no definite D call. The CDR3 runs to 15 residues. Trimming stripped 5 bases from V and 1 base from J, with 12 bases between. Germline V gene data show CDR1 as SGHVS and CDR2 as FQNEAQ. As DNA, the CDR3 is TGTGCCAGCAGCCCAGCGGTGTTAAGCAATCAGCCCCAGCATTTT. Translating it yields CASSPAVLSNQPQHF.

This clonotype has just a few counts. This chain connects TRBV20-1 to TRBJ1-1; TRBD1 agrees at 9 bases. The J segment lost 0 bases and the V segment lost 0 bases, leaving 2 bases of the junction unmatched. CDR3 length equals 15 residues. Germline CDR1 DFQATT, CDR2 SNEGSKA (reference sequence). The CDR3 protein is CSARETGGMNTEAFF. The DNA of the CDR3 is TGCAGTGCTAGAGAAACAGGGGGCATGAACACTGAAGCTTTCTTT.

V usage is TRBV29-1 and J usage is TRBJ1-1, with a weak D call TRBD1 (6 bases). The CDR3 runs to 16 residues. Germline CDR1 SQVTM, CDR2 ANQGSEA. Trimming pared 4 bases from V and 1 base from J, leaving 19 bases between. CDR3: CSVVTLAGAPNTEAFF. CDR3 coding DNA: TGCAGCGTTGTAACTCTGGCAGGGGCCCCGAACACTGAAGCTTTCTTT. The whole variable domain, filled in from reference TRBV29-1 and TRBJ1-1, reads SAVISQKPSRDICQRGTSLTIQCQVDSQVTMMFWYRQQPGQSLTLIATANQGSEATYESGFVIDKFPISRPNLTFSTLTVSNMSPEDSSIYLCSVVTLAGAPNTEAFFGQGTRLTVV.

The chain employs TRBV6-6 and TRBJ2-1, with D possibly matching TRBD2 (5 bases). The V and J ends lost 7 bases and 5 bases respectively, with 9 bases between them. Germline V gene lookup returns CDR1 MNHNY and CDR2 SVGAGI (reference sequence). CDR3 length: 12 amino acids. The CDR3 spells CASTGLNNEQFF. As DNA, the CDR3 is TGTGCCAGCACAGGACTGAACAATGAGCAGTTCTTC.

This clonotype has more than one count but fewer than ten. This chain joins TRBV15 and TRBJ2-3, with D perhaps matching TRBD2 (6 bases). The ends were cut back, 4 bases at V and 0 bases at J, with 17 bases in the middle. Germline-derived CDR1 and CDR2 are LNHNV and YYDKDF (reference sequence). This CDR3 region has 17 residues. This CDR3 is CATSISFGGVSTDTQYF. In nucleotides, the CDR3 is TGTGCCACCAGCATCAGTTTTGGCGGGGTTAGCACAGATACGCAGTATTTT.

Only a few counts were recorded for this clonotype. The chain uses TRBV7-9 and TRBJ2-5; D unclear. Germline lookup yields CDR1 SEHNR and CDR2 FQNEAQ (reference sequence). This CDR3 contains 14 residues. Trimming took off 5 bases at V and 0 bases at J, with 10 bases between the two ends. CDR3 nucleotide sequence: TGTGCCAGCAGCCTGGCAGAGTACCAAGAGACCCAGTACTTC. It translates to CASSLAEYQETQYF.

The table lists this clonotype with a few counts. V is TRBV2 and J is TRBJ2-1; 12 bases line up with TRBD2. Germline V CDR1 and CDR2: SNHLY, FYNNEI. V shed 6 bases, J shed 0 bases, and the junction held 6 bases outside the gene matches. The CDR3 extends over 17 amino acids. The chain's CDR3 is CASSLTSGRLSYNEQFF. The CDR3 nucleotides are TGTGCCAGCAGCCTTACTAGCGGGAGGCTCTCCTACAATGAGCAGTTCTTC.

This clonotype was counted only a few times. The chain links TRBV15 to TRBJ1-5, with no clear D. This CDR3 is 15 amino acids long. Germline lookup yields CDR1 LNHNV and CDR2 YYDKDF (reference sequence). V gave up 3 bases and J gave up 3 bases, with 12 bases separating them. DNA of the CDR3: TGTGCCACCAGCAGGAGGGTAGGGTCCAATCAGCCCCAGCATTTT. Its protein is CATSRRVGSNQPQHF.

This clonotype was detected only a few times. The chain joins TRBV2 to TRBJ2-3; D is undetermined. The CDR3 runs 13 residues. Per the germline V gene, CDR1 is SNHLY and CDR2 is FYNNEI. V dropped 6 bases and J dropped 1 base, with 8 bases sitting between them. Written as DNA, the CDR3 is TGTGCCAGCAGCTCGACTGGCACAGATACGCAGTATTTT. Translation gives CASSSTGTDTQYF.

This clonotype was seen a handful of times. In DNA form, the CDR3 reads TGCAGTGCTAGAGAACCGGGACGCTCGGGAGCCACCATATATTTT. Amino acids: CSAREPGRSGATIYF. V and J are TRBV20-1 and TRBJ1-3, with D maybe TRBD1 (5 bases). This CDR3 has 15 residues. The V end was cut by 0 bases, the J end by 9 bases, with 18 bases between. The germline V gene encodes CDR1 DFQATT and CDR2 SNEGSKA (reference sequence).

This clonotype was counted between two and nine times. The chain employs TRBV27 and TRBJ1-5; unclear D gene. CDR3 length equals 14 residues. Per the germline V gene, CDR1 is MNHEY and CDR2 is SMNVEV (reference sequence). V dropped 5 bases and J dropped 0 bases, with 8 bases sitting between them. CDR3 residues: CASSPEGSNQPQHF. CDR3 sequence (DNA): TGTGCCAGCAGTCCTGAGGGTAGCAATCAGCCCCAGCATTTT.

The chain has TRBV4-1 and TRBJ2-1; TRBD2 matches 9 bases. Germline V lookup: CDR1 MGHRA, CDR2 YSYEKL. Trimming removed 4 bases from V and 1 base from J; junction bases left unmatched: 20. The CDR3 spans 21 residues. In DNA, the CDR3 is TGCGCCAGCAGCCGACCGAGACTAGCGGTCCCGTTTTCCCGGTCCTACAATGAGCAGTTCTTC. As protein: CASSRPRLAVPFSRSYNEQFF.